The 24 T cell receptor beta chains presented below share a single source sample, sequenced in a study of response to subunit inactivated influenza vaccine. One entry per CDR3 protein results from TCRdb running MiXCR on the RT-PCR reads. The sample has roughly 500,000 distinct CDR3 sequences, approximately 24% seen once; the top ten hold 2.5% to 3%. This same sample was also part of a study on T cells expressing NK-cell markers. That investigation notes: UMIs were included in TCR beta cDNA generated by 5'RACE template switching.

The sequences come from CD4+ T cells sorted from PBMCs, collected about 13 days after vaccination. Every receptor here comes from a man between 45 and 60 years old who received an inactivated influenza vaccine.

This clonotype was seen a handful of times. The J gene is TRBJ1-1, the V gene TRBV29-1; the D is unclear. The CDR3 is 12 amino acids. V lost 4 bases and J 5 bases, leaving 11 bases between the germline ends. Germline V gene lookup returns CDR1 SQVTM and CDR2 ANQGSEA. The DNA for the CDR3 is TGCAGCGTTGTGGTAGGGTGGACTGAAGCTTTCTTT. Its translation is CSVVVGWTEAFF.

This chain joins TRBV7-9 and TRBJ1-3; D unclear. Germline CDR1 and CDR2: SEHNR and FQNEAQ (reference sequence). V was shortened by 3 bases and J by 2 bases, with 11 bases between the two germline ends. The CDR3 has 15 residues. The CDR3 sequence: CASSFDGGPGNTIYF. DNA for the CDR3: TGTGCCAGCAGCTTCGACGGAGGGCCTGGAAACACCATATATTTT. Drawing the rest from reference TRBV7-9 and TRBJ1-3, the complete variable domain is DTGVSQNPRHKITKRGQNVTFRCDPISEHNRLYWYRQTLGQGPEFLTYFQNEAQLEKSRLLSDRFSAERPKGSFSTLEIQRTEQGDSAMYLCASSFDGGPGNTIYFGEGSWLTVV.

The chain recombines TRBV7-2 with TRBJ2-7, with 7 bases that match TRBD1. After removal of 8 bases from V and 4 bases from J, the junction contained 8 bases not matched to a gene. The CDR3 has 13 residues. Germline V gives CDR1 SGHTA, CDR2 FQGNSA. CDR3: CASGQGQLYEQYF. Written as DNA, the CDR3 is TGTGCCAGCGGCCAGGGACAGCTATACGAGCAGTACTTC.

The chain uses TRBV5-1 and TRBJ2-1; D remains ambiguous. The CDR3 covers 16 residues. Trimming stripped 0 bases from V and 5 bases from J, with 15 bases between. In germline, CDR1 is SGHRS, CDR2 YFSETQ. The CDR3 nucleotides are TGCGCCAGCAGCTTGGCTTCCCCTACCCTTGACAATGAGCAGTTCTTC. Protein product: CASSLASPTLDNEQFF.

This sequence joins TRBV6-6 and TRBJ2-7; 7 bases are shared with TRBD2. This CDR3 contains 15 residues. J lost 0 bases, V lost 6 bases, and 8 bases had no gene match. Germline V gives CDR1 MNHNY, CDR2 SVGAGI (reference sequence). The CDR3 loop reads CASRPGRSGSYEQYF. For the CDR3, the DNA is TGTGCCAGCAGACCCGGGAGGAGCGGCTCCTACGAGCAGTACTTC.

The CDR3 DNA reads TGTGCCATCAGTGCGCAGTCTATCGAGCAGTACTTC. Its protein is CAISAQSIEQYF. This chain joins TRBV10-3 and TRBJ2-7, with D unresolved. This CDR3 is 12 amino acids long. The ends were cut back, 4 bases at V and 6 bases at J, with 10 bases in the middle. Germline loops: CDR1 ENHRY, CDR2 SYGVKD.

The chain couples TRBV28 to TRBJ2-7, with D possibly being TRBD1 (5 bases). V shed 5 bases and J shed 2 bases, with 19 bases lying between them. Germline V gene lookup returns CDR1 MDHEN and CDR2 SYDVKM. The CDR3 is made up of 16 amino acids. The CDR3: CASSHQGVPTTYEQYF. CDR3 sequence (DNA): TGTGCCAGCAGTCATCAAGGGGTCCCCACCACCTACGAGCAGTACTTC.

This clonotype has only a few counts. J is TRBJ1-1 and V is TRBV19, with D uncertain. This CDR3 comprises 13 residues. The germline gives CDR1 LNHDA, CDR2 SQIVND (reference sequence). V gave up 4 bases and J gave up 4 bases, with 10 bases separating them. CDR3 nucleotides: TGTGCCAGTAGTACCACCGAGGGCACTGAAGCTTTCTTT. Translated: CASSTTEGTEAFF.

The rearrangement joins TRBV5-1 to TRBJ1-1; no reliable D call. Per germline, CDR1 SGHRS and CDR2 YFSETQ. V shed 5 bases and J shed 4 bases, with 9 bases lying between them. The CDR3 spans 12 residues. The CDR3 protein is CASRGIPTEAFF. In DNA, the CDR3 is TGCGCCAGCAGAGGGATCCCCACTGAAGCTTTCTTT.

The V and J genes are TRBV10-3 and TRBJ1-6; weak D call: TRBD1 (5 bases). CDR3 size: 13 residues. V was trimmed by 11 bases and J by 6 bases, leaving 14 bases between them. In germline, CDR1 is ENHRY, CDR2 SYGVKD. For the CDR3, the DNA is TGTGCCTCTCAGGGAAATGGTAATTCACCCCTCCACTTT. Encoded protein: CASQGNGNSPLHF.

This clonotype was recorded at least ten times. CDR3 in amino acids: CATRGSGLSNQPQHF. CDR3 DNA sequence: TGTGCCACACGGGGTAGTGGGCTTAGCAATCAGCCCCAGCATTTT. V and J are TRBV15 and TRBJ1-5; unclear D gene. V was clipped by 9 bases and J by 0 bases, with 15 bases between them. Germline values: CDR1 LNHNV, CDR2 YYDKDF (reference sequence). This CDR3 is built from 15 residues.

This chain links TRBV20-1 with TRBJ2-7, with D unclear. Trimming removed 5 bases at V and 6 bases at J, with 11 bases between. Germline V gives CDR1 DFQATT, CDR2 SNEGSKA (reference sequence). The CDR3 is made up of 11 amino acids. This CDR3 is CSARPGFEQYF. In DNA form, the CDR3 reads TGCAGTGCTCGCCCGGGCTTCGAGCAGTACTTC.

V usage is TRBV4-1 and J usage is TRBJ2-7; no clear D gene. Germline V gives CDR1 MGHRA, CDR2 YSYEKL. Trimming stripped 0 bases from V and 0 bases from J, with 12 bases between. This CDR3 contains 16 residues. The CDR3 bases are TGCGCCAGCAGCCAAGAACGACTCGCAGGCTCCTACGAGCAGTACTTC. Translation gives CASSQERLAGSYEQYF.

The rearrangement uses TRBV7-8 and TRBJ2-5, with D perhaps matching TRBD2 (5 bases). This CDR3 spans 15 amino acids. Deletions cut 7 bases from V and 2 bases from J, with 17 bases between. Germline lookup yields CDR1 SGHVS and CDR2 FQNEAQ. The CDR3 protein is CASIPGSFSQETQYF. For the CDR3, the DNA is TGTGCCAGCATCCCGGGGTCATTCTCTCAAGAGACCCAGTACTTC.

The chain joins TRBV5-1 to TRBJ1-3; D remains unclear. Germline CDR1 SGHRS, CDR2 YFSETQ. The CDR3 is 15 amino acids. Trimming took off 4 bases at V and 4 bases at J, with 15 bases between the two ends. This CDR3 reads CASSPLLGSGNTIYF. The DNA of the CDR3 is TGCGCCAGCAGCCCCCTGCTGGGGTCAGGAAACACCATATATTTT.

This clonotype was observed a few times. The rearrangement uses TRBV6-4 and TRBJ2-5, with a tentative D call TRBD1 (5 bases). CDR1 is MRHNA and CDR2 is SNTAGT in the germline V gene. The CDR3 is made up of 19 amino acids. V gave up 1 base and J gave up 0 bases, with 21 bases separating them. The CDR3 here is CASSDLPTEPLSYQETQYF. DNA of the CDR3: TGTGCCAGCAGTGACTTACCGACAGAACCTCTATCGTACCAAGAGACCCAGTACTTC.

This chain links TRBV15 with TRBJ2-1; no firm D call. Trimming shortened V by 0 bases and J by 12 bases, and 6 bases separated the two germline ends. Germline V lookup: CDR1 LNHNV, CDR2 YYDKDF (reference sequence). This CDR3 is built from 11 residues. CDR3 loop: CATSRDHGQFF. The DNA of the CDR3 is TGTGCCACCAGCAGAGATCACGGGCAGTTCTTC.

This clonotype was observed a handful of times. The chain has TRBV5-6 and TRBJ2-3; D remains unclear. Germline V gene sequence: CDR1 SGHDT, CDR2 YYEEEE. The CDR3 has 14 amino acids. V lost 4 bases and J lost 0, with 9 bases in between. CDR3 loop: CASSTRSSTDTQYF. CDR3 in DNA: TGTGCCAGCAGCACGCGCTCTAGCACAGATACGCAGTATTTT.

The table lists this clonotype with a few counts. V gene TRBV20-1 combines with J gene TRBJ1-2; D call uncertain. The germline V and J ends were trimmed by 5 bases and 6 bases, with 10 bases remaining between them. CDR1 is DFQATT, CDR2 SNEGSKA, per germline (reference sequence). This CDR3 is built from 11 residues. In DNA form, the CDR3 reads TGCAGTGCTTCCGGGAAGGATGGCTACACCTTC. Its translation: CSASGKDGYTF.

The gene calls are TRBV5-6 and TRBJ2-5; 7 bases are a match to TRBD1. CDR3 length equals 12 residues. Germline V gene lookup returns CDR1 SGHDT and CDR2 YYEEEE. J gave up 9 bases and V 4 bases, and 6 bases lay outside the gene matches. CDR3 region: CASSPNRGPQYF. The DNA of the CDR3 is TGTGCCAGCAGCCCGAACAGGGGTCCCCAGTACTTC.

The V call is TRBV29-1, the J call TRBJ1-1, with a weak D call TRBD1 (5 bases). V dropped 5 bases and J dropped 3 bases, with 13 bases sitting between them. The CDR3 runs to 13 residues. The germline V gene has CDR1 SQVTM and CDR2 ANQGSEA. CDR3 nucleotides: TGCAGCGTTCACCAGGGTGGCGACACTGAAGCTTTCTTT. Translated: CSVHQGGDTEAFF.

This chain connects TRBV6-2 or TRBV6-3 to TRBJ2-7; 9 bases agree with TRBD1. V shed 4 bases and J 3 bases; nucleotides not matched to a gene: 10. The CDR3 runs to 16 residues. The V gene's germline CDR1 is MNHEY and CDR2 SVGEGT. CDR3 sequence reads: CASSFPGQGIFYEQYF. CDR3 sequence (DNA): TGTGCCAGCAGTTTTCCGGGACAGGGAATCTTCTACGAGCAGTACTTC.

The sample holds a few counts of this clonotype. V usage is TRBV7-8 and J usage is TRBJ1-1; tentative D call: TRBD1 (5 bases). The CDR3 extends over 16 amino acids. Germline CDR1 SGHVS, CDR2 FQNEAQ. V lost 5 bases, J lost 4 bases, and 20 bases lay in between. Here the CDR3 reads CASSPLVGEKGTEAFF. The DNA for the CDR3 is TGTGCCAGCAGCCCCCTAGTGGGGGAGAAGGGCACTGAAGCTTTCTTT.

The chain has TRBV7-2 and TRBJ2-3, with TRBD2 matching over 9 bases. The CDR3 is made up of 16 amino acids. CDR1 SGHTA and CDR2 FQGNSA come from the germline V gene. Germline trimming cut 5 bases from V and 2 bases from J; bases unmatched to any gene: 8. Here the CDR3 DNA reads TGTGCCAGCAGCCCCACCAGCGGGAGGACCACAGATACGCAGTATTTT. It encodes CASSPTSGRTTDTQYF. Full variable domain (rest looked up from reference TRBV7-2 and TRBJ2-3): GAGVSQSPSNKVTEKGKDVELRCDPISGHTALYWYRQSLGQGLEFLIYFQGNSAPDKSGLPSDRFSAERTGGSVSTLTIQRTQQEDSAVYLCASSPTSGRTTDTQYFGPGTRLTVL.